The 28 T cell receptor beta chains below were found in one sample sequenced in a study of blood T cell repertoires in COVID-19. Generated by immunoSEQ multiplex PCR, the TCRdb table keeps only in-frame clones and is missing some. The table lists fewer than 250,000 clones, around four fifths of them singletons. Material for sequencing was peripheral blood. These receptors all stem from a woman aged 70-85 years with active or convalescent COVID-19.

The rearrangement links TRBV5-4 to TRBJ1-2; D may be TRBD1 (6 bases). Trimming pared 4 bases from V and 0 bases from J, leaving 16 bases between. CDR1 and CDR2 from the germline V gene are SGHNT and YYREEE (reference sequence). The CDR3 extends over 16 amino acids. CDR3 loop: CASSMTGGRSNYGYTF. CDR3 nucleotides: TGTGCCAGCAGCATGACAGGCGGTCGATCTAACTATGGCTACACCTTC. Full variable domain (remainder filled in from reference TRBV5-4 and TRBJ1-2): ETGVTQSPTHLIKTRGQQVTLRCSSQSGHNTVSWYQQALGQGPQFIFQYYREEENGRGNFPPRFSGLQFPNYSSELNVNALELDDSALYLCASSMTGGRSNYGYTFGSGTRLTVV.

The V and J genes are TRBV19 and TRBJ1-1; 8 bases map to TRBD1. Per the germline V gene, CDR1 is LNHDA and CDR2 is SQIVND (reference sequence). The CDR3 covers 16 residues. Unmatched junction bases numbered 10, after V lost 6 bases and J lost 1 base. The CDR3 is CASSFQAGTGNTEAFF. CDR3 nucleotide sequence: TGTGCCAGTAGCTTTCAGGCCGGGACAGGGAACACTGAAGCTTTCTTT.

The gene calls are TRBV28 and TRBJ1-1; no clear D gene. CDR3 size: 14 residues. Germline-derived CDR1 and CDR2 are MDHEN and SYDVKM. The V and J ends lost 7 bases and 0 bases respectively, with 12 bases between them. In nucleotides, the CDR3 is TGTGCCAGCAACTGGGGAGAGATGAACACTGAAGCTTTCTTT. Protein product: CASNWGEMNTEAFF.

V gene TRBV7-9 combines with J gene TRBJ2-7; 13 nucleotides match TRBD2. J lost 0 bases, V lost 10 bases, and 15 bases had no gene match. Germline V gives CDR1 SEHNR, CDR2 FQNEAQ (reference sequence). There are 18 residues in the CDR3. Here the CDR3 reads CATTTTGTSGASSYEQYF. DNA for the CDR3: TGTGCCACCACCACAACCGGGACTAGCGGGGCGAGCTCCTACGAGCAGTACTTC.

This rearrangement joins TRBV6-5 to TRBJ1-1, with 8 positions matching TRBD1. V trimming: 7 bases; J trimming: 4 bases; junction bases outside the gene matches: 8. There are 14 residues in the CDR3. Germline lookup yields CDR1 MNHEY and CDR2 SVGAGI. The CDR3, as DNA: TGTGCCAGCACCGTGACAGGGGCCGGCACTGAAGCTTTCTTT. As protein: CASTVTGAGTEAFF.

This clone appeared once. V gene TRBV2 combines with J gene TRBJ1-2; D is possibly TRBD1 (5 bases). Trimming pared 7 bases from V and 5 bases from J, leaving 23 bases between. There are 16 residues in the CDR3. Per germline, CDR1 SNHLY and CDR2 FYNNEI. The CDR3 here is CASTPSRTGGGYGYTF. CDR3 in DNA: TGTGCCAGCACCCCGTCCCGTACGGGGGGGGGATATGGCTACACCTTC.

The chain uses TRBV18 and TRBJ2-1, with 9 bases lining up with TRBD1. Per germline, CDR1 KGHSH and CDR2 LQKENI. Trimming removed 6 bases from V and 5 bases from J; junction bases left unmatched: 5. This CDR3 region has 14 residues. CDR3 in DNA: TGTGCCAGCTCTCTACAGGGGGCAGACAATGAGCAGTTCTTC. This sequence encodes CASSLQGADNEQFF.

The chain uses TRBV18 and TRBJ1-5; a weak D match, TRBD1 (6 bases). The CDR3 sequence is 17 residues long. CDR1 is KGHSH and CDR2 is LQKENI in the germline V gene. With 3 bases removed from V and 0 bases from J, the gap between germline ends came to 15 bases. CDR3 in DNA: TGTGCCAGCTCACCCGCCAGGGGCCTTTATAGCAATCAGCCCCAGCATTTT. This codes for CASSPARGLYSNQPQHF.

The chain joins TRBV5-8 to TRBJ2-6; D unresolved. In germline, CDR1 is SGHTS, CDR2 YDEGEE. The V and J ends lost 0 bases and 2 bases respectively, with 12 bases between them. This CDR3 has 17 amino acids. The CDR3 loop reads CASSLGAVSAGANVLTF. In nucleotides, the CDR3 is TGTGCCAGCAGCTTGGGGGCAGTTAGTGCTGGGGCCAACGTCCTGACTTTC.

The chain is built from TRBV3-1 (or the pseudogene TRBV3-2) and TRBJ1-1, with 8 bases identical to TRBD1. CDR3 length equals 14 residues. Germline loops: CDR1 LGHDT, CDR2 YNNKEL (reference sequence). V gave up 4 bases and J gave up 5 bases; unmatched junction bases: 6. Written as DNA, the CDR3 is TGTGCCAGCAGCCTCGTTCAGGGGGCTACTGAAGCTTTCTTT. Translation: CASSLVQGATEAFF.

The chain is built from TRBV5-1 and TRBJ2-5; D uncertain. V was cut by 0 bases and J by 4 bases, with 13 bases left in between. This CDR3 has 15 amino acids. Per germline, CDR1 SGHRS and CDR2 YFSETQ. The CDR3: CASSLGGTPGETQYF. Here the CDR3 DNA reads TGCGCCAGCAGCTTGGGCGGCACCCCGGGAGAGACCCAGTACTTC.

Of note for this clone: One end of the junction fails to match germline, which may point to a read error. The chain has TRBV30 and TRBJ2-7; D is possibly TRBD2 (5 bases). There are 12 residues in the CDR3. CDR1 is GTSNPN and CDR2 is SVGIG in the germline V gene (reference sequence). DNA of the CDR3: TGTGCCTGGAGTCCAAGCGGCTTTTTTGGGCACTTC. Protein sequence: CAWSPSGFFGHF.

CDR3 loop: CASSYSFGSNQPQHF. Written as DNA, the CDR3 is TGTGCCAGCAGTTACTCGTTCGGTAGCAATCAGCCCCAGCATTTT. This chain uses TRBV6-5 with TRBJ1-5; no firm D call. Germline values: CDR1 MNHEY, CDR2 SVGAGI. The CDR3 is made up of 15 amino acids. Trimming took off 0 bases at V and 0 bases at J, with 6 bases between the two ends.

This chain connects TRBV11-2 to TRBJ2-7, with TRBD2 matching over 14 bases. The germline V gene has CDR1 SGHAT and CDR2 FQNNGV. The CDR3 is 15 residues long. J lost 2 bases, V lost 5 bases, and 2 bases had no gene match. This CDR3 is CASSLGLAGAYEQYF. The DNA for the CDR3 is TGTGCCAGCAGCCTGGGACTAGCGGGAGCCTACGAGCAGTACTTC.

This rearrangement joins TRBV3-1 (or the pseudogene TRBV3-2) to TRBJ1-1; no clear D gene. Germline V gene sequence: CDR1 LGHDT, CDR2 YNNKEL (reference sequence). Trimming took 4 bases from V and 6 from J, leaving 15 bases between them. The CDR3 consists of 14 residues. The CDR3 nucleotides read TGTGCCAGCAGCCTCTCCCTAATGTCTTCTGAAGCTTTCTTT. The encoded protein is CASSLSLMSSEAFF.

The chain employs TRBV5-1 and TRBJ2-7; a possible D gene is TRBD2 (6 bases). The CDR3 runs 14 residues. With 5 bases removed from V and 0 bases from J, the gap between germline ends came to 12 bases. CDR1 and CDR2 (germline): SGHRS, YFSETQ. CDR3 nucleotide sequence: TGCGCCAGCAGGGAGGGCCCCGGCTCCTACGAGCAGTACTTC. Its translation is CASREGPGSYEQYF.

The CDR3 region has the DNA TGTGCCAGCAGCCGCCTCCCGGGACTAGCGGGAGGGCCTAGTGAGCAGTTCTTC. Its protein is CASSRLPGLAGGPSEQFF. This chain joins TRBV14 and TRBJ2-1; 16 bases map to TRBD2. Germline V gene data show CDR1 as SGHDN and CDR2 as FVKESK. The trim removed 4 bases at V and 9 bases at J, leaving 12 bases unmatched. The CDR3 runs to 18 residues.

The chain uses TRBV12-3 or TRBV12-4 and TRBJ1-2; no reliable D call. The CDR3 sequence is 13 residues long. Between the trimmed V and J ends, which lost 6 bases and 0 bases, there was a span of 8 bases. CDR3 loop: CASRGDSNYGYTF. DNA of the CDR3: TGTGCCAGCAGGGGAGATTCTAACTATGGCTACACCTTC.

The genes are TRBV6-5 and TRBJ2-7; the match to TRBD1 covers 7 bases. The CDR3 runs to 15 residues. V lost 2 bases, J lost 3 bases, and 7 bases stayed unmatched. Germline lookup yields CDR1 MNHEY and CDR2 SVGAGI. The CDR3 nucleotides are TGTGCCAGCAGTTACCTGACAGGGAGCCTCTACGAGCAGTACTTC. It is translated as CASSYLTGSLYEQYF.

This chain links TRBV5-1 with TRBJ2-7, with 7 bases fitting TRBD2. CDR1 is SGHRS and CDR2 is YFSETQ in the germline V gene. V was pared by 4 bases and J by 3 bases, with 4 bases of the junction left unmatched. There are 13 residues in the CDR3. CDR3: CASSPGTNYEQYF. CDR3 in DNA: TGCGCCAGCAGCCCCGGGACTAACTACGAGCAGTACTTC.

The V and J genes are TRBV19 and TRBJ1-3; no clear D. There are 13 residues in the CDR3. Per the germline V gene, CDR1 is LNHDA and CDR2 is SQIVND (reference sequence). Between the trimmed V and J ends, which lost 8 bases and 4 bases, there was a span of 12 bases. CDR3 residues: CASLSEWGNTIYF. DNA for the CDR3: TGTGCCAGTTTATCTGAGTGGGGAAACACCATATATTTT.

V and J are TRBV19 and TRBJ2-7; D is unclear. The CDR3 covers 12 residues. V shed 6 bases and J shed 5 bases, with 11 bases lying between them. Germline V gene sequence: CDR1 LNHDA, CDR2 SQIVND (reference sequence). The DNA for the CDR3 is TGTGCCAGTAGAGCGCAGCATAACGAGCAGTACTTC. It encodes CASRAQHNEQYF.

The V and J genes are TRBV20-1 and TRBJ1-2, with TRBD1 identical over 9 bases. Germline V lookup: CDR1 DFQATT, CDR2 SNEGSKA (reference sequence). The CDR3 loop spans 15 amino acids. Trimming removed 3 bases from V and 4 bases from J; junction bases left unmatched: 9. Written as DNA, the CDR3 is TGCAGTGCTAGTAACACGGAACAGGGGGCCTATGGCTACACCTTC. It is translated as CSASNTEQGAYGYTF.

This sequence joins TRBV5-1 and TRBJ1-4; D is perhaps TRBD1 (6 bases). CDR1 and CDR2 (germline): SGHRS, YFSETQ. The CDR3 spans 16 residues. V was shortened by 4 bases and J by 0 bases, with 13 bases between the two germline ends. CDR3 loop: CASSPGQLTTNEKLFF. The CDR3 DNA reads TGCGCCAGCAGCCCCGGACAGTTAACAACTAATGAAAAACTGTTTTTT.

The chain couples TRBV7-2 to TRBJ2-5; 11 bases align to TRBD1. The germline gives CDR1 SGHTA, CDR2 FQGNSA. The J segment lost 5 bases and the V segment lost 4 bases, leaving 6 bases of the junction unmatched. CDR3 length: 15 amino acids. CDR3 coding DNA: TGTGCCAGCAGCTCCCGGGACAGGGGGACGGAGACCCAGTACTTC. It specifies CASSSRDRGTETQYF.

V usage is TRBV3-1 (or the pseudogene TRBV3-2) and J usage is TRBJ2-5, with D tentatively TRBD2 (6 bases). Germline V CDR1 and CDR2: LGHDT, YNNKEL (reference sequence). The CDR3 consists of 14 residues. The V gene lost 1 base and the J gene lost 3 bases, with 9 bases spanning the gap. The CDR3 is CASSQATGEETQYF. The CDR3 nucleotides read TGTGCCAGCAGCCAAGCTACGGGAGAAGAGACCCAGTACTTC.

The CDR3 region is CASNGGDRGNTEAFF. The CDR3, as DNA: TGTGCCAGCAATGGGGGGGACAGGGGGAACACTGAAGCTTTCTTT. V gene TRBV19 combines with J gene TRBJ1-1; TRBD1 agrees at 10 bases. The V gene's germline CDR1 is LNHDA and CDR2 SQIVND (reference sequence). The V and J ends lost 9 bases and 1 base, in that order; junction bases with no gene match: 8. The CDR3 length is 15 residues.

The chain has TRBV6-6 and TRBJ2-6; D unresolved. Trimming cost V 3 bases and J 3 bases, with 3 bases left between them. The CDR3 sequence is 13 residues long. The germline V gene has CDR1 MNHNY and CDR2 SVGAGI (reference sequence). CDR3 protein: CASSYIGANVLTF. The DNA for the CDR3 is TGTGCCAGCAGTTATATTGGGGCCAACGTCCTGACTTTC.